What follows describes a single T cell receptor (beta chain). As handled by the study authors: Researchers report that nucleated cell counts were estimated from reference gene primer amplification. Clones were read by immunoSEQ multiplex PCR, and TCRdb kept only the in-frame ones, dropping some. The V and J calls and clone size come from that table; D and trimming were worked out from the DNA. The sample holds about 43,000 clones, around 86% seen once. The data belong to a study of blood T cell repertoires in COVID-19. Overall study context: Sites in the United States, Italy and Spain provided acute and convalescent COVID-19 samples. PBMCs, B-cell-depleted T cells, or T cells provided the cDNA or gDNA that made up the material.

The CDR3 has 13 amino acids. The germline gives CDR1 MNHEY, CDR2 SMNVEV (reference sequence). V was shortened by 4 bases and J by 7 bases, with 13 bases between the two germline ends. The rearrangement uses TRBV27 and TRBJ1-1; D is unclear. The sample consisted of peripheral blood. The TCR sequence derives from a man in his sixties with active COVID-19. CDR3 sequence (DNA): TGTGCCAGCAGTTCTGTACGAACGGTTGAAGCTTTCTTT. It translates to CASSSVRTVEAFF.